This TCR beta chain stems from a study of T cells in Graves' hyperthyroidism and ophthalmopathy. RNA transcripts served as the template for amplifying TCR beta CDR3 regions. The TCR CDR3 was amplified in a first-round RT-PCR using the HTBI primer set. TCRdb ran MiXCR on the multiplex PCR reads and lists one entry per CDR3 protein. This table has about 24,000 distinct CDR3 sequences, under 55% appearing once. This clonotype is categorized as medium-sized. Its target is not known. This CDR3 comprises 15 residues. Germline CDR1 and CDR2: SGHTA and FQGTGA. V lost 5 bases and J lost 3, with 13 bases in between. Study-wide results and limits: Progression to ophthalmopathy was predicted a median of roughly 6.8 months early.

Diagnosis of hyperthyroidism was new in patients aged 18 to 65, and its duration was under 2 months. V gene TRBV7-3 combines with J gene TRBJ2-2; a weak D match, TRBD1 (5 bases). This receptor was obtained from a woman between 40 and 55 years old with Graves' hyperthyroidism that later progressed to Graves' ophthalmopathy. The sequenced material came from blood. CDR3 bases: TGTGCCAGCAGCCTATCAGGGTCAGACACCGGGGAGCTGTTTTTT. It encodes CASSLSGSDTGELFF.